This T cell receptor (beta chain) originates from a study of blood T cell repertoires in COVID-19. The overall study: Spain, Italy and the United States supplied samples that represented acute and convalescent COVID-19. In each case, the material was cDNA or gDNA derived from T cells, B-cell-depleted T cells, or PBMCs.

Authors' methods: For nucleated cells, counts were estimated from reference gene primer amplification. Using immunoSEQ multiplex PCR, the repertoire was profiled, and TCRdb retains in-frame clones only, with some absent. V, J and clone size are those of that table, while D and trimming were read from the DNA. This sample yields more than 60,000 clones, of which approximately 87% are seen a single time; 6.6% belongs to the top ten. To note about this clone: Germline and junction disagree at one end, which may indicate a read error.

CDR1 and CDR2 from the germline V gene are MNHNS and SASEGT. There are 11 residues in the CDR3. Sequencing was carried out using peripheral blood. The chain employs TRBV6-1 and TRBJ2-1; maybe TRBD1 (6 bases). The receptor was isolated from a man between 60 and 75 years old with acute or convalescent COVID-19. CDR3 protein: CASSDDWGPLF. CDR3 bases: TGTGCCAGCAGTGACGATTGGGGGCCCCTCTTC.